The rows below give T cell receptor beta chains drawn from one sample of a study of T cell changes during pregnancy in multiple sclerosis. Repertoires were generated with immunoSEQ multiplex PCR, while TCRdb's copy carries only in-frame clones and drops some. The sample has some 38,000 clones, approximately 90% seen once; the top ten hold 0.55% to 0.7%. The starting material was CD4+ T cells from peripheral blood mononuclear cells, obtained in the second trimester of pregnancy. The receptors were sampled from a female donor in good health, enrolled as a control in a pregnancy study. Each CDR3 is given without its conserved first and last residue.

TRBJ1-3	TRBV18	ASSITQGPGNTIY
TRBJ2-3	TRBV5-4	ASSLGAGRSDTQY
TRBJ2-3	TRBV4-3	ASSQDWRGGRGDTQY
TRBJ1-1	TRBV5-1	ASSPGQPNTEAF
TRBJ1-5	TRBV7-2	ASSLRQGNVPQH
TRBJ1-1	TRBV18	ASSRDSYTEAF
TRBJ1-1	TRBV18	ASSPREDGRAF
TRBJ1-2	TRBV2	ASSEDTSPNYGYT
TRBJ2-1	TRBV10-3	ATRGAGGGNEQF
TRBJ2-5	TRBV21-1	ASSPEGDSGGKLETQY
TRBJ1-5	TRBV10-3	AISESQVNQPQH
TRBJ2-5	TRBV14	ASSQGSQGPETQY
TRBJ1-3	TRBV18	ASSPVGSSGGNTIY
TRBJ2-7	TRBV7-9	ASSLPLGALAVGQY
TRBJ2-1	TRBV4-3	ASSQDYQRGGYNEQF
TRBJ2-2	TRBV18	ASSPGQGSTGELF
TRBJ2-5	TRBV9	ASSSAAGLQETQY
TRBJ1-2	TRBV9	ASSSSGTYVRYT
TRBJ2-2	TRBV9	ASSAASTGANTGELF
TRBJ2-5	TRBV6-5	ASSPRTGAETQY
TRBJ2-7	TRBV7-2	ASSSFPRELQY
TRBJ1-2	TRBV6-5	ASSSAGAGGYT
TRBJ2-5	TRBV18	ASSPPAGQETQY
TRBJ1-3	TRBV5-6	ASSIFLPDRAGNTIY
TRBJ2-5	TRBV4-3	ASSPTRFQETQY
TRBJ1-4	TRBV9	ASSNRPNEKLF
TRBJ1-6	TRBV7-8	ASSLLSRGIFSSPLH
TRBJ2-3	TRBV2	ASGGRGRIDTQY
TRBJ1-2	TRBV23-1	ARGPRNGYT
TRBJ1-3	TRBV2	ASSVLGVAGNTIY
TRBJ1-5	TRBV28	ASSSGTGYFQPQH
TRBJ2-1	TRBV29-1	SVGGLAGRGQF
TRBJ1-2	TRBV6-5	ASSYLTGRKGYGYT
TRBJ1-1	TRBV2	ASSLDRAREAF
TRBJ2-2	TRBV7-2	ASSPTTGNTGELF
TRBJ2-6	TRBV5-6	ASSLTVTGANVLT
TRBJ2-3	TRBV27	ASSSRTSDTQY
TRBJ2-7	TRBV5-1	ASSLRGSYEQY
TRBJ2-7	TRBV7-6	ASSLGDRGAEQY
TRBJ2-5	TRBV5-6	ASSKSRGPQETQY
TRBJ1-5	TRBV7-9	AGQGSNQPQH
TRBJ2-5	TRBV30	AWRSENRVETQY
TRBJ1-2	TRBV6-6	ASSPGDGYT
TRBJ2-1	TRBV9	ASSVVLGQVNEQF
TRBJ2-2	TRBV7-2	ASSFGLAGVPGELF
TRBJ2-2	TRBV30	AWSGQGFTGELF
TRBJ1-2	TRBV6-6	ASSDTVNGYT
TRBJ1-2	TRBV20-1	SAGQRGYT
TRBJ1-2	TRBV19	ASSEGGISTYGYT
TRBJ1-1	TRBV7-9	ASGYGQGTEAF
TRBJ2-7	TRBV28	ASSGIYEQY
TRBJ2-1	TRBV28	ASRVGWKRGYNEQF